The clone carrying this T cell receptor beta chain was found a few times. Using RNA transcripts as the source, TCR beta CDR3 regions were amplified. The HTBI set primed first-round TCR CDR3 RT-PCR. TCRdb reprocessed the multiplex PCR reads via MiXCR and lists one record per CDR3 protein. The top ten hold around a quarter of the sample, which has roughly 400,000 distinct CDR3 sequences, around 16% seen once. The data belong to a study of T cells in Graves' hyperthyroidism and ophthalmopathy. The CDR3 has 15 amino acids. CDR1 is SGHTS, CDR2 YDEGEE, per germline. V was clipped by 1 base and J by 4 bases; unmatched bases: 5.

This sequence joins TRBV5-8 and TRBJ2-7; TRBD2 matches 10 bases. Sequencing input: blood. The clonotype originates from a woman aged 18-35 years with Graves' hyperthyroidism that later progressed to Graves' ophthalmopathy. CDR3 nucleotide sequence: TGTGCCAGCAGCTTGAAGCGGGAGGGCTCTTACGAGCAGTACTTC. Amino acid sequence: CASSLKREGSYEQYF.